This TCR beta chain was found in a study of cytomegalovirus exposure and HLA in healthy donors. The CDR3 sequence is 14 residues long. Germline-derived CDR1 and CDR2 are GTSNPN and SVGIG (reference sequence). V trimming: 0 bases; J trimming: 2 bases; junction bases outside the gene matches: 1. In this sample, this clone turned up a few times. Its antigen is unknown. Whole-study findings and limits: It was in a later analysis that TCR association rates were seen to vary by HLA locus, highest for DRB1 and lowest for HLA-C. Some V segments (TRBV6-2 and TRBV6-3 among them) were excluded as indistinguishable. With high specificity and sensitivity, the classifier reportedly diagnosed cytomegalovirus status.

PCR was performed using 60 Vbeta and 13 Jbeta primers. Clones were read by immunoSEQ multiplex PCR, and TCRdb kept only the in-frame ones, dropping some. The table has some 79,000 clones, about 78% seen once. The TCR comes from a male donor in good health and CMV-seropositive. Specimen: PBMCs. The chain carries TRBV30 and TRBJ1-5, with 7 bases that match TRBD1. The CDR3 loop reads CAWSVQGRNQPQHF. Written as DNA, the CDR3 is TGTGCCTGGAGTGTACAGGGGCGCAATCAGCCCCAGCATTTT.